The 5 T cell receptor beta chains below come from one sample, sequenced in a study of T cells after yellow fever vaccination. One entry per CDR3 protein, called by TCRdb with MiXCR from the 5' RACE reads. The sample shows 120,000 or so distinct CDR3 sequences, approximately 8.4% of them seen only once. Sequencing was performed on CD8+ T cells sorted from PBMCs, taken on the day of the yellow fever booster vaccination. The source of these receptors is a man between 18 and 35 years old who received the YFV17D yellow fever vaccine.

This clonotype was detected only a few times. The rearrangement links TRBV7-9 to TRBJ1-6; D not certain. The length of the CDR3 is 16 residues. The V and J ends lost 1 base and 3 bases respectively, with 10 bases between them. CDR1 is SEHNR, CDR2 FQNEAQ, per germline (reference sequence). The CDR3 sequence is CASSLGQADYNSPLHF. The DNA of the CDR3 is TGTGCCAGCAGCTTAGGTCAGGCCGACTATAATTCACCCCTCCACTTT.

This clonotype was seen a handful of times. J is TRBJ1-5 and V is TRBV10-2, with 11 nucleotides matching TRBD1. This CDR3 has 18 residues. Germline trimming cut 6 bases from V and 0 bases from J; bases unmatched to any gene: 10. The germline V gene encodes CDR1 WSHSY and CDR2 SAAADI. CDR3 residues: CASSRDRGGPYSNQPQHF. In DNA, the CDR3 is TGCGCCAGCAGCCGGGACAGGGGGGGACCCTATAGCAATCAGCCCCAGCATTTT.

There are a few counts of this clonotype. This rearrangement joins TRBV6-1 to TRBJ2-5; 7 positions match TRBD1. Germline values: CDR1 MNHNS, CDR2 SASEGT. Trimming removed 3 bases from V and 7 bases from J; junction bases left unmatched: 8. The CDR3 has 14 amino acids. Here the CDR3 DNA reads TGTGCCAGCAGTGACAGACAGGGCCTGGGGACCCAGTACTTC. Translating gives CASSDRQGLGTQYF.

This clonotype was found a few times. This sequence joins TRBV7-2 and TRBJ2-3; the D is unclear. Trimming pared 5 bases from V and 5 bases from J, leaving 11 bases between. Germline values: CDR1 SGHTA, CDR2 FQGNSA. The CDR3 sequence is 13 residues long. CDR3 loop: CASSIVEVDTQYF. The CDR3 nucleotides are TGTGCCAGCAGCATAGTAGAGGTAGATACGCAGTATTTT.

In its sample, this clonotype was seen a few times. The chain employs TRBV4-1 and TRBJ2-5; no definite D call. The V gene lost 2 bases and the J gene lost 1 base, with 5 bases spanning the gap. Germline loops: CDR1 MGHRA, CDR2 YSYEKL. CDR3 length: 13 residues. The DNA for the CDR3 is TGCGCCAGCAGCCAAAAGGGCCAAGAGACCCAGTACTTC. It is translated as CASSQKGQETQYF.